The present entry profiles one T cell receptor beta chain with its context. Antigen: not known. This specimen comes from a study of neoadjuvant anti-PD-1 for oral cavity cancer. Some clones are missing from TCRdb's copy, which holds only in-frame ones; the method was immunoSEQ multiplex PCR. The table includes 75,000 or so clones, approximately 84% detected once. The V gene end was trimmed by 2 bases and the J gene end by 6 bases; junction bases not matched to a gene: 9. The CDR3 loop spans 16 amino acids. Germline CDR1 and CDR2: SNHLY and FYNNEI. Study conclusions and caveats: Non-responders to neoadjuvant nivolumab had significantly more clonal PBMC T cells than responders.

Sequencing used PBMCs, obtained before nivolumab (anti-PD-1) treatment. This TCR was recovered from a person between 40 and 79 years old with oral cavity squamous cell carcinoma. V is TRBV2 and J is TRBJ2-1; 8 bases match TRBD2. The CDR3 loop reads CASSELWREASNEQFF. CDR3 in DNA: TGTGCCAGCAGTGAACTCTGGCGGGAGGCCTCCAATGAGCAGTTCTTC. The complete variable domain, with remaining parts taken from reference TRBV2 and TRBJ2-1, reads EPEVTQTPSHQVTQMGQEVILRCVPISNHLYFYWYRQILGQKVEFLVSFYNNEISEKSEIFDDQFSVERPDGSNFTLKIRSTKLEDSAMYFCASSELWREASNEQFFGPGTRLTVL.